These 28 T cell receptor beta chains were sequenced from one sample in a study of T cells in Graves' hyperthyroidism and ophthalmopathy. TCR beta CDR3 sequences were amplified from RNA transcripts. When the TCR CDR3 underwent first-round RT-PCR, the HTBI primer set was used. TCRdb called the multiplex PCR reads again in MiXCR, with one record for every CDR3 protein. The sample has 550,000 to 600,000 distinct CDR3 sequences; roughly a sixth are singletons. The sample comprised blood. These receptors all come from a young woman with Graves' hyperthyroidism.

In this sample, this clonotype turned up many times. The chain joins TRBV3-1 to TRBJ2-1; no reliable D call. Germline V gene sequence: CDR1 LGHDT, CDR2 YNNKEL (reference sequence). Trimming cost V 0 bases and J 3 bases, with 9 bases left between them. The CDR3 spans 15 residues. DNA of the CDR3: TGTGCCAGCAGCCAAGAGTTGATTAGCTACAATGAGCAGTTCTTC. Translation gives CASSQELISYNEQFF.

The CDR3 reads CSGVGANTGELFF. CDR3 bases: TGCAGTGGAGTCGGAGCGAACACCGGGGAGCTGTTTTTT. The gene calls are TRBV20-1 and TRBJ2-2; D ambiguous. Germline CDR1 reads DFQATT; CDR2 reads SNEGSKA (reference sequence). Trimming shortened V by 7 bases and J by 0 bases, and 9 bases separated the two germline ends. The CDR3 extends over 13 amino acids.

This clonotype was observed at least ten times. This sequence joins TRBV18 and TRBJ1-2, with D possibly matching TRBD1 (5 bases). The CDR3 covers 14 residues. Germline loops: CDR1 KGHSH, CDR2 LQKENI. V gave up 3 bases and J gave up 4 bases, with 12 bases separating them. CDR3 bases: TGTGCCAGCTCACCCCGGGCAGGGTCCTATGGCTACACCTTC. This codes for CASSPRAGSYGYTF.

This clonotype was seen ten or more times. This chain uses TRBV12-3 or TRBV12-4 with TRBJ1-4, with a possible D match to TRBD1 (5 bases). Deletions cut 7 bases from V and 8 bases from J, with 17 bases between. The CDR3 length is 14 residues. DNA for the CDR3: TGTGCCAGCACCCACGGGGGACGGCCCGAAAAACTGTTTTTT. Encoded protein: CASTHGGRPEKLFF.

This clonotype was detected a few times. The chain carries TRBV18 and TRBJ1-1; TRBD1 agrees at 9 bases. This CDR3 has 16 residues. Germline lookup yields CDR1 KGHSH and CDR2 LQKENI. Unmatched junction bases numbered 8, after V lost 1 base and J lost 5 bases. The CDR3 region is CASSPLLRDRETEAFF. The CDR3 region has the DNA TGTGCCAGCTCACCACTTCTCCGGGACAGGGAGACTGAAGCTTTCTTT.

This clonotype was seen many times. This chain joins TRBV28 and TRBJ2-1, with 10 nucleotides matching TRBD2. The germline gives CDR1 MDHEN, CDR2 SYDVKM. Germline trimming cut 5 bases from V and 4 bases from J; bases unmatched to any gene: 5. The CDR3 length is 15 residues. CDR3 in amino acids: CASSTGLAEYNEQFF. DNA of the CDR3: TGTGCCAGCAGTACCGGACTAGCGGAGTACAATGAGCAGTTCTTC.

This clonotype was counted between two and nine times. The chain recombines TRBV20-1 with TRBJ2-1, with no clear D. The CDR3 has 13 residues. Germline V CDR1 and CDR2: DFQATT, SNEGSKA (reference sequence). Trimming took 1 base from V and 9 from J, leaving 13 bases between them. Here the CDR3 reads CSARAGALGEQFF. The CDR3 nucleotides read TGCAGTGCTAGAGCTGGCGCCTTGGGTGAGCAGTTCTTC.

This clonotype was observed a few times. The chain employs TRBV10-3 and TRBJ2-3; no clear D gene. V lost 5 bases and J lost 1, with 13 bases in between. Per germline, CDR1 ENHRY and CDR2 SYGVKD. This CDR3 comprises 15 residues. The CDR3 loop is CAISQSLRGTDTQYF. CDR3 in DNA: TGTGCCATCAGTCAGAGCCTTAGGGGCACAGATACGCAGTATTTT.

This clonotype was counted many times. This chain uses TRBV12-3 or TRBV12-4 with TRBJ1-4, with D uncertain. The V and J ends lost 0 bases and 4 bases respectively, with 12 bases between them. The CDR3 totals 16 residues. CDR3 coding DNA: TGTGCCAGCAGTTTAGCGTTTGGGCACTATAATGAAAAACTGTTTTTT. As protein: CASSLAFGHYNEKLFF.

This clonotype was counted between two and nine times. The genes are TRBV4-1 and TRBJ1-1; D is unclear. CDR3 length equals 12 residues. Trimming left V 2 bases short and J 7 bases short, with 8 bases between. Germline loops: CDR1 MGHRA, CDR2 YSYEKL. The CDR3 region has the DNA TGCGCCAGCAGCCAATCGCCGGGTGAAGCTTTCTTT. Protein: CASSQSPGEAFF.

This clonotype was observed a handful of times. This chain uses TRBV27 with TRBJ2-1, with TRBD2 matching over 7 bases. J lost 3 bases, V lost 4 bases, and 12 bases had no gene match. Germline V gene lookup returns CDR1 MNHEY and CDR2 SMNVEV (reference sequence). The CDR3 extends over 17 amino acids. The CDR3 coding sequence is TGTGCCAGCAGTTCCTCCTCGGGGAGGGTTGGCTACAATGAGCAGTTCTTC. Protein: CASSSSSGRVGYNEQFF.

This clonotype was seen repeatedly, ten times or more. The chain carries TRBV15 and TRBJ2-7; TRBD1 agrees at 8 bases. V shed 2 bases and J 0 bases; nucleotides not matched to a gene: 3. Germline CDR1 is LNHNV and CDR2 is YYDKDF (reference sequence). The CDR3 runs 15 residues. Written as DNA, the CDR3 is TGTGCCACCAGCAGAATGACAGGGGTCTCCTACGAGCAGTACTTC. Protein sequence: CATSRMTGVSYEQYF.

The sample holds many counts of this clonotype. The chain is built from TRBV2 and TRBJ1-5; possibly TRBD1 for D (5 bases). Germline-derived CDR1 and CDR2 are SNHLY and FYNNEI. The CDR3 covers 14 residues. Trimming removed 8 bases at V and 0 bases at J, with 11 bases between. CDR3 region: CASGDSYSNQPQHF. Here the CDR3 DNA reads TGTGCCAGCGGCGACAGCTATAGCAATCAGCCCCAGCATTTT.

This clonotype was seen many times. The gene calls are TRBV3-1 and TRBJ2-7; D not certain. The V gene lost 0 bases and the J gene lost 5 bases, with 14 bases spanning the gap. CDR3 length: 15 amino acids. Germline lookup yields CDR1 LGHDT and CDR2 YNNKEL (reference sequence). The CDR3 region is CASSQEGVGINEQYF. The CDR3 coding sequence is TGTGCCAGCAGCCAAGAGGGCGTAGGTATTAACGAGCAGTACTTC.

The V call is TRBV5-1, the J call TRBJ2-7, with 7 bases matching TRBD2. CDR1 and CDR2 (germline): SGHRS, YFSETQ. With 0 bases clipped from V and 8 bases from J, the junction kept 8 bases outside the gene matches. This CDR3 comprises 14 residues. In DNA, the CDR3 is TGCGCCAGCAGCTTGGACTCGCGGGGGTCGCAGCAGTACTTC. Translating it yields CASSLDSRGSQQYF.

This clonotype was seen a handful of times. The rearrangement joins TRBV5-1 to TRBJ2-1; D is tentatively TRBD1 or TRBD2 (5 bases each). Germline V lookup: CDR1 SGHRS, CDR2 YFSETQ. The CDR3 consists of 15 residues. V was clipped by 4 bases and J by 8 bases, with 19 bases between them. The CDR3 reads CASSAIGAPRDEQFF. For the CDR3, the DNA is TGCGCCAGCAGCGCCATCGGGGCTCCCAGGGATGAGCAGTTCTTC.

Many counts were recorded for this clonotype. V gene TRBV24-1 combines with J gene TRBJ1-2, with D uncertain. Germline CDR1 KGHDR, CDR2 SFDVKD. The germline V and J ends were trimmed by 1 base and 5 bases, with 7 bases remaining between them. CDR3 length: 13 residues. CDR3 loop: CATSDFGDYGYTF. The CDR3 nucleotides are TGTGCCACCAGTGATTTCGGCGATTATGGCTACACCTTC.

This clonotype was seen a handful of times. The genes are TRBV29-1 and TRBJ1-2; D call uncertain. The germline V and J ends were trimmed by 0 bases and 5 bases, with 7 bases remaining between them. This CDR3 spans 12 amino acids. The germline gives CDR1 SQVTM, CDR2 ANQGSEA. CDR3 protein: CSVEDSLYGYTF. The CDR3 DNA reads as TGCAGCGTTGAAGACAGCCTGTATGGCTACACCTTC.

This rearrangement joins TRBV24-1 to TRBJ1-1; D remains ambiguous. Looked up from germline, CDR1 is KGHDR and CDR2 is SFDVKD. Trimming pared 5 bases from V and 0 bases from J, leaving 9 bases between. The CDR3 covers 14 residues. CDR3 nucleotides: TGTGCCACCAGTGGGGGTGGCATGAACACTGAAGCTTTCTTT. It is translated as CATSGGGMNTEAFF.

This clonotype was observed at least ten times. The J gene is TRBJ1-2, the V gene TRBV20-1; no reliable D call. The germline V gene has CDR1 DFQATT and CDR2 SNEGSKA (reference sequence). The CDR3 totals 13 residues. The CDR3 loop reads CSARVHTNYGYTF. The CDR3 DNA sequence: TGCAGCGCGAGGGTTCACACTAACTATGGCTACACCTTC.

This clonotype was counted at least ten times. The chain employs TRBV7-9 and TRBJ1-4, with 8 bases aligning to TRBD1. V shed 6 bases, J shed 4 bases, and the junction held 10 bases outside the gene matches. Germline V gene sequence: CDR1 SEHNR, CDR2 FQNEAQ (reference sequence). The CDR3 has 16 residues. CDR3 residues: CASRSGTGGLNEKLFF. The CDR3 nucleotides read TGTGCCAGCAGATCCGGGACAGGTGGACTTAATGAAAAACTGTTTTTT.

This clonotype was counted a single time. An end of the junction does not agree with germline; a read error may underlie this. CDR3 DNA sequence: TGTGCCAGCAGCCAAGGTTTTGCCGGGAGGTCCTACAATGAGCAGTCCTTC. It yields the protein CASSQGFAGRSYNEQSF. The V gene is TRBV3-1, the J gene TRBJ2-1; 7 bases map to TRBD2. Per germline, CDR1 LGHDT and CDR2 YNNKEL (reference sequence). The CDR3 loop spans 17 amino acids.

This clonotype has at least ten counts. The genes are TRBV6-1 and TRBJ2-7; possibly TRBD2 for D (6 bases). V was pared by 6 bases and J by 3 bases, with 18 bases between. CDR1 MNHNS and CDR2 SASEGT come from the germline V gene. The CDR3 loop spans 15 amino acids. This CDR3 is CASRAGGSGLYEQYF. The CDR3 nucleotides read TGTGCCAGCAGGGCCGGAGGGTCAGGGCTCTACGAGCAGTACTTC.

This clonotype was recorded only once. The chain uses TRBV10-1 and TRBJ2-2; D is possibly TRBD2 (6 bases). Germline V CDR1 and CDR2: WNHNN, SYGVQD (reference sequence). Trimming removed 3 bases from V and 0 bases from J, with 8 bases in between. The CDR3 covers 15 residues. The CDR3 is CASSDGDSNTGELFF. The CDR3 nucleotides read TGCGCCAGCAGTGACGGGGACTCGAACACCGGGGAGCTGTTTTTT.

The table lists this clonotype with many counts. The V call is TRBV3-1, the J call TRBJ2-1, with TRBD2 matching over 12 bases. The J segment lost 1 base and the V segment lost 4 bases, leaving 5 bases of the junction unmatched. The germline gives CDR1 LGHDT, CDR2 YNNKEL (reference sequence). This CDR3 comprises 17 residues. CDR3 in DNA: TGTGCCAGCAGCCGTGGACTAGCGGGGATATCCTACAATGAGCAGTTCTTC. Protein: CASSRGLAGISYNEQFF.

The gene calls are TRBV6-1 and TRBJ2-4; TRBD2 might be the D (7 bases). Germline lookup yields CDR1 MNHNS and CDR2 SASEGT. The V end was cut by 7 bases, the J end by 5 bases, with 18 bases between. The CDR3 loop spans 15 amino acids. The CDR3, as DNA: TGTGCCAGCAAGAAGGGGGGGCTTGTCCAAAACATTCAGTACTTC. It is translated as CASKKGGLVQNIQYF.

The chain recombines TRBV27 with TRBJ2-7, with 7 bases that match TRBD1. Germline V gene data show CDR1 as MNHEY and CDR2 as SMNVEV (reference sequence). The CDR3 is 15 amino acids. J lost 6 bases, V lost 5 bases, and 13 bases had no gene match. The CDR3 DNA sequence: TGTGCCAGCAGTCCGGTTAGGGGGCGCCTGGGCGAGCAGTACTTC. The encoded protein is CASSPVRGRLGEQYF.

The chain couples TRBV6-1 to TRBJ2-6, with TRBD2 matching over 7 bases. Germline assignment: CDR1 MNHNS and CDR2 SASEGT. Trimming cost V 4 bases and J 0 bases; bases outside gene matches: 12. CDR3 length: 19 amino acids. The CDR3 DNA reads TGTGCCAGCAGTGGGAATTTAGCGGGTTCTAGCTCTGGGGCCAACGTCCTGACTTTC. Translating gives CASSGNLAGSSSGANVLTF.